The rows below give T cell receptor beta chains drawn from one sample of a study of response to subunit inactivated influenza vaccine. Each CDR3 protein gets one entry after TCRdb re-called the RT-PCR reads with MiXCR. The data contain some 600,000 distinct CDR3 sequences, 14% of them seen just once; the ten biggest clones take up about 7.6%. Sequencing was performed on PBMCs from blood, taken roughly 15 days before vaccination. These receptors were taken from a man aged 45-65 years who received an inactivated influenza vaccine. The CDR3 runs from the conserved cysteine through the conserved F or W. The order of the fields is D gene, J gene, clone size, V gene, CDR3 DNA, CDR3 protein. The D gene is left open where the match is weak. Not every row has a clone size; where given, it reads once, few, many or a size class.

. TRBJ2-3 few TRBV20-1 TGCAGTGCTAGTCGCCGACTAAACGGGGATACGCAGTATTTT CSASRRLNGDTQYF
TRBD1 TRBJ2-1 . TRBV19 TGTGCCAGTACCATCACAGGGGCCGGTGAGCAGTTCTTC CASTITGAGEQFF
. TRBJ2-6 . TRBV7-9 TGTGCCAGCAGCCCTGTTGGTCTCTCTGGGGCCAACGTCCTGACTTTC CASSPVGLSGANVLTF
. TRBJ1-2 few TRBV7-9 TGTGCCAGCATCCTGGGTCAGGGGAACTATGGCTACACCTTC CASILGQGNYGYTF
. TRBJ2-5 . TRBV11-2 TGTGCCAGCAGAAATCAGGGGCAAGAGACCCAGTACTTC CASRNQGQETQYF
. TRBJ1-2 few TRBV6-1 TGTGCCAGCAGGTCCCCGAACGGGTATGGCTACACCTTC CASRSPNGYGYTF
TRBD1 TRBJ1-1 . TRBV5-1 TGCGCCAGCAGCCAGGGGACAGGGGGCGCCGGCACTGAAGCTTTCTTT CASSQGTGGAGTEAFF
TRBD1 TRBJ1-1 . TRBV29-1 TGCAGCGTCTCGACAGGGTTCCTCATGAACACTGAAGCTTTCTTT CSVSTGFLMNTEAFF
. TRBJ2-5 few TRBV28 TGTGCCAGCACGGAGGCCGGGGTGGTGGAGACCCAGTACTTC CASTEAGVVETQYF
TRBD1 TRBJ1-2 . TRBV6-5 TGTGCCAGCAGTTACTCCAGGACAGGCCCCGGGGGCTACACCTTC CASSYSRTGPGGYTF
. TRBJ2-3 . TRBV14 TGTGCCAGCAGCTCTATAGGGACGCAGTATTTT CASSSIGTQYF
. TRBJ2-7 few TRBV4-2 TGTGCCAGCAGCCAAGGACTTAAGAAGGTGCTAAGCTCCTACGAGCAGTACTTC CASSQGLKKVLSSYEQYF
. TRBJ2-2 . TRBV9 TGTGCCAGCAGCGGCCGGGACTCCGGGAACACCGGGGAGCTGTTTTTT CASSGRDSGNTGELFF
. TRBJ2-1 many TRBV10-2 TGCGCCAGCAAAGCCGGGACTTCGGCTAATGAGCAGTTCTTC CASKAGTSANEQFF
TRBD2 TRBJ2-3 few TRBV4-1 TGCGCCAGCAGCCAAGATCCAGCGGGGGGGACAGATACGCAGTATTTT CASSQDPAGGTDTQYF
. TRBJ1-5 few TRBV12-3/TRBV12-4 TGTGCCAGCAGTGTTGGTAACAATCAGCCCCAGCATTTT CASSVGNNQPQHF
. TRBJ1-2 many TRBV5-6 TGTGCCAGCAGCTTGGAATGGCCCCAGGGTCTTCAATCCTATGGCTACACCTTC CASSLEWPQGLQSYGYTF
. TRBJ2-5 few TRBV20-1 TGCAGTGCTAACCAGGGCCGAGAGACCCAGTACTTC CSANQGRETQYF
. TRBJ2-2 . TRBV5-5 TGTGCCAGCAGCCCCCTTCCGCGGGGGCGGACCGGGGAGCTGTTTTTT CASSPLPRGRTGELFF
. TRBJ2-1 . TRBV7-2 TGTGCCAGCAGCCCAAGACGGGCTTTAAATGAGCAGTTCTTC CASSPRRALNEQFF
. TRBJ2-7 many TRBV12-3/TRBV12-4 TGTGCCAGCAGTGGGGACGGAGGCTACGAGCAGTACTTC CASSGDGGYEQYF
TRBD1 TRBJ1-2 few TRBV5-1 TGCGCCAGCAGCTTGAGCGGGACAGGCAACTATGGCTACACCTTC CASSLSGTGNYGYTF
. TRBJ2-7 . TRBV29-1 TGCAGCGTTGGAAACTCGGGTTCCTACGAGCAGTACTTC CSVGNSGSYEQYF
. TRBJ2-2 few TRBV5-1 TGCGCCAGCAGCTTGGAGGCTTGGGGCACCGGGGAGCTGTTTTTT CASSLEAWGTGELFF
TRBD1 TRBJ1-2 . TRBV20-1 TGCAGTGCAGAGACAGGGTCTGGCTACACCTTC CSAETGSGYTF
TRBD1 TRBJ2-7 few TRBV10-3 TGTGCCATCAGTGAGGGGACAGGGTACGGAGAGCAGTACTTC CAISEGTGYGEQYF
TRBD2 TRBJ2-7 . TRBV2 TGTGCCAGCAGTTTACCGGGACTAGCAGCCTACGAGCAGTACTTC CASSLPGLAAYEQYF
TRBD1 TRBJ2-7 . TRBV2 TGTGCCATAGGGACAGGGGGCGCGGATATATACGAGCAGTACTTC CAIGTGGADIYEQYF
TRBD1 TRBJ2-5 . TRBV20-1 TGCAGTGAGGGGAGAGGGACAGTGCAAGAGACCCAGTACTTC CSEGRGTVQETQYF
TRBD2 TRBJ2-3 few TRBV5-1 TGCGCCAGCAGCCGGCGGGAGGACGGCTGGAGTGAAAATACGCAGTATTTT CASSRREDGWSENTQYF
TRBD1 TRBJ2-6 few TRBV12-3/TRBV12-4 TGTGCCAGCAGTTTGCAAACAGGGGGCTACGGGGCCAACGTCCTGACTTTC CASSLQTGGYGANVLTF
TRBD2 TRBJ2-3 few TRBV28 TGTGCCAGCATCCCAATGTTGGCGGGAGGACCGGGGAGCACAGATACGCAGTATTTT CASIPMLAGGPGSTDTQYF
. TRBJ1-2 . TRBV28 TGTGCCAGCAGTTTATCAGGGCCCGTAGACTTCCGCTACACCTTC CASSLSGPVDFRYTF
. TRBJ2-1 . TRBV5-1 TGCGCCAGCAGCCGAGGGTACGGCTCCTACAATGAGCAGTTCTTC CASSRGYGSYNEQFF
TRBD1 TRBJ1-1 . TRBV7-8 TGTGCCAGCAGCTTACACCGGGACAGAGAAGCTTTCTTT CASSLHRDREAFF
. TRBJ2-5 . TRBV24-1 TGTGCCACCAGTGATAATAGGGGACAAGAGACCCAGTCCTTC CATSDNRGQETQSF
TRBD2 TRBJ2-1 . TRBV15 TGTGCCACCAGCAGACGGCCGGGACTAGCCACCTACAATGAGCAGTTCTTC CATSRRPGLATYNEQFF
TRBD2 TRBJ2-7 . TRBV6-5 TGTGCCAGCAGTCACCGGGGGGGTCACTACGAGCAGTACTTC CASSHRGGHYEQYF
TRBD2 TRBJ2-5 few TRBV20-1 TGCAGTGCAACGGGACTAGCGGGGATGGAGACCCAGTACTTC CSATGLAGMETQYF
. TRBJ1-6 few TRBV7-3 TGTGCCAGCAGCCATAGAAGCCACTTT CASSHRSHF
TRBD2 TRBJ2-3 few TRBV4-2 TGTGCCAGCAGCCATGCCAGCGGGCGGGGGGGCACAGATACGCAGTATTTT CASSHASGRGGTDTQYF
. TRBJ2-2 . TRBV6-1 TGTGCCAGCAGCGACGGACAGTACCGAACCGGGGAGCTGTTTTTT CASSDGQYRTGELFF
TRBD2 TRBJ2-1 . TRBV6-1 TGTGCCAGCAGTCGGGGCGTCGGGAGGATGGAGTTCTTC CASSRGVGRMEFF
. TRBJ2-2 few TRBV3-1 TGTGCCAGCAGCCAAGATCCGAGACCCGGGGAGCTGTTTTTT CASSQDPRPGELFF
. TRBJ1-2 . TRBV3-1 TGTGCCAGCAGCCAAAGCGGGCGGAGAGCTGGCGGCTACACCTTC CASSQSGRRAGGYTF
. TRBJ1-2 . TRBV12-3/TRBV12-4 TGTGCCAGCAGTCGAACAGGACCGGCGGGGGGCTACACCTTC CASSRTGPAGGYTF
. TRBJ2-1 many TRBV7-9 TGTGCCAGCAGCTTGGGGTTGGAGGCAACTCAGTGGAATGAGCAGTTCTTC CASSLGLEATQWNEQFF
TRBD2 TRBJ2-7 . TRBV7-2 TGTGCCAGCAGCTTATCATCGGGACTAGCGGAGTCGTACTTC CASSLSSGLAESYF
. TRBJ2-5 many TRBV15 TGTGCCACCAGCAGAGAAATAAGAGCCTTTGGAGGGGAGACCCAGTACTTC CATSREIRAFGGETQYF
. TRBJ2-1 many TRBV14 TGTGCCAGCAGCGAAATAAAGGGCAGCAATGAGCAGTTCTTC CASSEIKGSNEQFF
TRBD1 TRBJ1-4 many TRBV28 TGTGCCAGCAGCCCGGACAGGGAACATGAAAAACTGTTTTTT CASSPDREHEKLFF
TRBD1 TRBJ2-7 . TRBV5-1 TGCGCCAGCAGCCCCGCCGGGACAGGGATCTACGAGCAGTACTTC CASSPAGTGIYEQYF
. TRBJ2-5 few TRBV29-1 TGCAGCGTTGGTGAGGGGCCCCAAGAGACCCAGTACTTC CSVGEGPQETQYF